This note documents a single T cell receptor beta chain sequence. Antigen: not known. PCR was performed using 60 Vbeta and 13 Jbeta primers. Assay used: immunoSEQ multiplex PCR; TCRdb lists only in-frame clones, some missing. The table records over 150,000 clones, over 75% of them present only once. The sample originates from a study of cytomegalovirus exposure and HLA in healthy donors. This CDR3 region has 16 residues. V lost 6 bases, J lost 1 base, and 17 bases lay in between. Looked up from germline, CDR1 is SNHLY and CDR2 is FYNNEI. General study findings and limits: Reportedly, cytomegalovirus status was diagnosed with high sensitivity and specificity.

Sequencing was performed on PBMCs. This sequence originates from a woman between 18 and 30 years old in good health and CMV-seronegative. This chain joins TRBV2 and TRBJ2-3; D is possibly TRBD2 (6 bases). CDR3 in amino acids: CASRMMGGGGTDTQYF. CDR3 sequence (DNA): TGTGCCAGCAGGATGATGGGGGGAGGTGGCACAGATACGCAGTATTTT. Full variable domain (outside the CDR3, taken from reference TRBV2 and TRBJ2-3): EPEVTQTPSHQVTQMGQEVILRCVPISNHLYFYWYRQILGQKVEFLVSFYNNEISEKSEIFDDQFSVERPDGSNFTLKIRSTKLEDSAMYFCASRMMGGGGTDTQYFGPGTRLTVL.